This T cell receptor beta chain was identified during a study of T cell responses to AZD1222 COVID-19 vaccine. In the study overall: Second-dose schedules of about 4 or about 12 weeks were combined.

Worth noting for this clone: Its cognate antigen is unknown.

J was trimmed by 8 bases and V by 3 bases; bases with no gene match: 10. The CDR3 sequence is 15 residues long. Germline lookup yields CDR1 MRHNA and CDR2 SNTAGT. The repertoire was sequenced with immunoSEQ multiplex PCR; TCRdb's copy has only in-frame clones and lacks some. The sample gives roughly 100,000 clones, 80% to 90% of which show up once; more than 6.5% is in the top ten. Study conclusions and caveats: Reports say nearly half of spike-specific TCRs go after unmutated variant regions. Clonal diversity was possibly underestimated; the donors were predominantly white British and more often female.

This specimen consisted of peripheral blood, obtained on day 0 of AZD1222 vaccination. The sequence derives from an adult in good health. The chain couples TRBV6-4 to TRBJ2-1; TRBD2 matches at 7 bases. CDR3 residues: CASSERLAGAYEQFF. The DNA of the CDR3 is TGTGCCAGCAGTGAAAGACTAGCTGGGGCGTATGAGCAGTTCTTC.